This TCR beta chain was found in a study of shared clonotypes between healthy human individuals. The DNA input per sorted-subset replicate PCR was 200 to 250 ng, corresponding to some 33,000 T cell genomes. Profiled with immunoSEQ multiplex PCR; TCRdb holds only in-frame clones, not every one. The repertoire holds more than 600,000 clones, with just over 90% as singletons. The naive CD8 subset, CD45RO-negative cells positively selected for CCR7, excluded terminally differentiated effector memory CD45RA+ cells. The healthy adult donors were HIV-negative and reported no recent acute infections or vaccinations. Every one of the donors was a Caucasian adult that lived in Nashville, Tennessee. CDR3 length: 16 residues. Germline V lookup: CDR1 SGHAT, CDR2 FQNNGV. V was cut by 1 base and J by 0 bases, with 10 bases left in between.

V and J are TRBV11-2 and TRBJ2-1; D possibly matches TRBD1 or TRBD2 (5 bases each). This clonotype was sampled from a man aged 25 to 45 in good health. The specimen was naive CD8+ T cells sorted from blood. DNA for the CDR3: TGTGCCAGCAGCTTAGTGGGGGTGAGCTCCTACAATGAGCAGTTCTTC. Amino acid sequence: CASSLVGVSSYNEQFF. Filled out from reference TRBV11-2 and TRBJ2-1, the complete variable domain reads EAGVAQSPRYKIIEKRQSVAFWCNPISGHATLYWYQQILGQGPKLLIQFQNNGVVDDSQLPKDRFSAERLKGVDSTLKIQPAKLEDSAVYLCASSLVGVSSYNEQFFGPGTRLTVL.